One sample yielded the 18 T cell receptor beta chains listed below, sequenced in a study of graft-versus-host responses after intestinal transplantation. Profiling relied on immunoSEQ multiplex PCR, and the TCRdb table lists in-frame clones only, not all of them. The table has 15,000 or so clones, 88% seen once. The sequencing used PBMCs, collected around 110 days after intestinal transplant. These receptors all stem from a human patient who received an intestinal transplant, so some T cells may come from the graft donor.

The rearrangement joins TRBV6-5 to TRBJ2-7; D call uncertain. CDR3 length: 11 amino acids. The germline V and J ends were trimmed by 2 bases and 5 bases, with 4 bases remaining between them. The V gene's germline CDR1 is MNHEY and CDR2 SVGAGI. Here the CDR3 DNA reads TGTGCCAGCAGTTACAGTAACGAGCAGTACTTC. Its translation is CASSYSNEQYF.

The CDR3: CASSGDRVGHQPQHF. CDR3 bases: TGTGCCAGCAGTGGGGACAGGGTGGGGCATCAGCCCCAGCATTTT. V usage is TRBV6-4 and J usage is TRBJ1-5; 9 positions agree with TRBD1. The J segment lost 5 bases and the V segment lost 4 bases, leaving 6 bases of the junction unmatched. The CDR3 is 15 amino acids. The germline CDR1 and CDR2 sequences are MRHNA and SNTAGT.

The V gene is TRBV28, the J gene TRBJ1-5; 8 bases align to TRBD1. The J segment lost 3 bases and the V segment lost 4 bases, leaving 14 bases of the junction unmatched. Germline CDR1 reads MDHEN; CDR2 reads SYDVKM. This CDR3 contains 18 residues. This chain's CDR3 is CASSSPWGTGALNQPQHF. DNA for the CDR3: TGTGCCAGCAGTTCCCCATGGGGGACAGGAGCCCTCAATCAGCCCCAGCATTTT.

There are a few counts of this clone. The rearrangement links TRBV30 to TRBJ1-1; D unresolved. Germline lookup yields CDR1 GTSNPN and CDR2 SVGIG (reference sequence). The CDR3 covers 14 residues. V lost 3 bases, J lost 1 base, and 12 bases lay in between. The CDR3 DNA sequence: TGTGCCTGGAGCCCTCGGCAGAGGAACACTGAAGCTTTCTTT. Protein product: CAWSPRQRNTEAFF.

The V and J genes are TRBV2 and TRBJ1-2; D call uncertain. V was cut by 3 bases and J by 5 bases, with 13 bases left in between. CDR3 length equals 14 residues. Looked up from germline, CDR1 is SNHLY and CDR2 is FYNNEI. This CDR3 is CASSDWTDQYGYTF. The DNA of the CDR3 is TGTGCCAGCAGTGATTGGACGGACCAGTATGGCTACACCTTC.

The genes are TRBV6-6 and TRBJ2-1; TRBD2 matches 10 bases. The ends lost 6 bases at V and 8 bases at J; junction bases unmatched: 10. Germline V gene sequence: CDR1 MNHNY, CDR2 SVGAGI (reference sequence). The CDR3 is 15 amino acids. The CDR3 spells CASRTLAGAWDEQFF. CDR3 bases: TGTGCCAGCAGGACCCTAGCGGGAGCCTGGGATGAGCAGTTCTTC.

In the case of this clone: This is likely a read error, given that the CDR3 carries no conserved phenylalanine or tryptophan at its end. The rearrangement links TRBV28 to TRBJ2-7; weak D call: TRBD2 (6 bases). Germline lookup yields CDR1 MDHEN and CDR2 SYDVKM. CDR3 length: 14 residues. Trimming shortened V by 6 bases and J by 7 bases, and 19 bases separated the two germline ends. DNA for the CDR3: TGTGCCAGCAGCCTCTTAGCGGACCTTAGGGAGCAGTACCTC. Translated, it gives CASSLLADLREQYL.

CDR3 in amino acids: CASSPSPDTGELFF. CDR3 bases: TGTGCCAGCTCACCAAGTCCTGACACCGGGGAGCTGTTTTTT. The chain combines TRBV18 with TRBJ2-2, with D unclear. Trimming took 2 bases from V and 3 from J, leaving 7 bases between them. Germline assignment: CDR1 KGHSH and CDR2 LQKENI. The CDR3 contains 14 residues.

The chain carries TRBV29-1 and TRBJ2-1, with 14 bases aligning to TRBD2. From germline, CDR1 is SQVTM and CDR2 ANQGSEA. The V gene end was trimmed by 5 bases and the J gene end by 9 bases; junction bases not matched to a gene: 6. CDR3 length: 14 amino acids. DNA of the CDR3: TGCAGCGTTACCGGGACTAGCGGGAGCGGTGAGCAGTTCTTC. Amino acid sequence: CSVTGTSGSGEQFF.

This rearrangement joins TRBV7-2 to TRBJ2-7; a possible D gene is TRBD2 (5 bases). Trimming left V 1 base short and J 3 bases short, with 16 bases between. The CDR3 extends over 16 amino acids. Germline assignment: CDR1 SGHTA and CDR2 FQGNSA. The CDR3: CASSLVEPAEFYEQYF. CDR3 nucleotides: TGTGCCAGCAGCTTAGTTGAGCCAGCGGAGTTCTACGAGCAGTACTTC.

Of note for this clone: The junction shows a germline mismatch at one end, possibly a read error. The sample has other DNA sequences that encode this CDR3 too. The chain couples TRBV6-1 to TRBJ2-7; 8 bases line up with TRBD2. This CDR3 is built from 13 residues. The V gene's germline CDR1 is MNHNS and CDR2 SASEGT. Written as DNA, the CDR3 is TGCGCCAGCAGTGAGACTAGCGTCTACGAGCAGTACTTC. Translating gives CASSETSVYEQYF.

The chain joins TRBV4-2 to TRBJ1-1; no definite D call. This CDR3 region has 14 residues. The V and J ends lost 1 base and 0 bases respectively, with 6 bases between them. The germline V gene has CDR1 LGHNA and CDR2 YNFKEQ. CDR3 sequence reads: CASSQVLVNTEAFF. For the CDR3, the DNA is TGTGCCAGCAGCCAAGTCCTAGTGAACACTGAAGCTTTCTTT.

This clone was seen just once. This chain joins TRBV5-3 and TRBJ1-1; 8 bases align to TRBD1. TRBV5-3 qualifies as an ORF whose function is uncertain. V gave up 4 bases and J gave up 2 bases; unmatched junction bases: 7. The CDR3 runs to 15 residues. CDR3 nucleotide sequence: TGTGCCAGAAGCGAGGACAGGGTTGAAAACACTGAAGCTTTCTTT. Amino acid sequence: CARSEDRVENTEAFF.

The chain carries TRBV28 and TRBJ1-5, with unresolved D. The CDR3 length is 15 residues. Germline V gene lookup returns CDR1 MDHEN and CDR2 SYDVKM. Trimming stripped 11 bases from V and 2 bases from J, with 19 bases between. The CDR3 DNA sequence: TGTGCCCTTTCAGGCCCGGGAGAGGGCAATCAGCCCCAGCATTTT. Its protein product is CALSGPGEGNQPQHF.

The V call is TRBV29-1, the J call TRBJ1-1; D may be TRBD1 (5 bases). This CDR3 spans 13 amino acids. CDR1 and CDR2 from the germline V gene are SQVTM and ANQGSEA. V was pared by 0 bases and J by 0 bases, with 5 bases between. In DNA, the CDR3 is TGCAGCGTTGAAGAAGGGGTGAACACTGAAGCTTTCTTT. Encoded protein: CSVEEGVNTEAFF.

V gene TRBV6-9 combines with J gene TRBJ1-5; no definite D call. Germline V lookup: CDR1 MNHGY, CDR2 SVAAGI. CDR3 length equals 13 residues. The ends were cut back, 5 bases at V and 6 bases at J, with 11 bases in the middle. DNA for the CDR3: TGTGCCAGCAGTGAATATGCATCTCAGCCCCAGCATTTT. It is translated as CASSEYASQPQHF.

This sequence joins TRBV7-8 and TRBJ1-1; no reliable D call. Deletions cut 1 base from V and 5 bases from J, with 17 bases between. The CDR3 extends over 16 amino acids. Germline loops: CDR1 SGHVS, CDR2 FQNEAQ. The CDR3 region is CASSLVLSAAGTEAFF. The DNA of the CDR3 is TGTGCCAGCAGCTTAGTTTTGTCGGCGGCAGGTACTGAAGCTTTCTTT.

The chain is built from TRBV12-5 and TRBJ2-3; 9 bases are a match to TRBD1. The ends lost 1 base at V and 1 base at J; junction bases unmatched: 9. The CDR3 length is 18 residues. Germline V gene lookup returns CDR1 LGHNT and CDR2 FRNRAP. Here the CDR3 DNA reads TGTGCTAGTGGTTTGGCCCGGGACAGGGTATTGGGCACAGATACGCAGTATTTT. Translating it yields CASGLARDRVLGTDTQYF.